The 22 T cell receptor beta chains below were found in one sample sequenced in a study of T cells in Graves' hyperthyroidism and ophthalmopathy. Researchers took RNA transcripts and amplified the TCR beta CDR3 regions from them. HTBI primers drove first-round RT-PCR of the TCR CDR3. Each CDR3 protein gets one entry after TCRdb re-called the multiplex PCR reads with MiXCR. The sample has a few hundred thousand distinct CDR3 sequences, about 45% seen once; the top ten hold approximately 44%. The sample was peripheral blood or thyroid tissue (not recorded which). The receptors were sampled from an adult woman with Graves' disease, either hyperthyroidism or ophthalmopathy (not recorded which).

This clonotype has only one observation. The V gene is TRBV19, the J gene TRBJ2-2; D remains ambiguous. Trimming pared 3 bases from V and 1 base from J, leaving 9 bases between. Germline V gene sequence: CDR1 LNHDA, CDR2 SQIVND (reference sequence). The CDR3 has 15 residues. The CDR3 sequence is CASSMKALNTGELFF. The CDR3 nucleotides are TGTGCCAGTAGTATGAAGGCACTGAACACCGGGGAGCTGTTTTTT. The variable domain in full, completed from reference TRBV19 and TRBJ2-2, reads DGGITQSPKYLFRKEGQNVTLSCEQNLNHDAMYWYRQDPGQGLRLIYYSQIVNDFQKGDIAEGYSVSREKKESFPLTVTSAQKNPTAFYLCASSMKALNTGELFFGEGSRLTVL.

This clonotype has more than one count but fewer than ten. The chain carries TRBV29-1 and TRBJ2-2; no firm D call. The germline V and J ends were trimmed by 6 bases and 5 bases, with 10 bases remaining between them. CDR1 and CDR2 from the germline V gene are SQVTM and ANQGSEA. The CDR3 loop spans 12 amino acids. This CDR3 reads CSVTDLTGELFF. In DNA, the CDR3 is TGCAGCGTGACCGACCTGACCGGGGAGCTGTTTTTT.

The chain carries TRBV10-3 and TRBJ2-5, with 9 nucleotides matching TRBD1. The CDR3 has 15 residues. Germline V gene lookup returns CDR1 ENHRY and CDR2 SYGVKD. The V and J ends lost 0 bases and 5 bases, in that order; junction bases with no gene match: 4. This chain's CDR3 is CAISESGQGGETQYF. The CDR3 nucleotides are TGTGCCATCAGTGAGTCGGGACAGGGAGGGGAGACCCAGTACTTC.

In its sample, this clonotype was seen many times. The CDR3 DNA follows: TGTGCCACCAGTCTGGCGGGAGATTTGGCCGGGGAGCTGTTTTTT. Translated: CATSLAGDLAGELFF. The gene calls are TRBV24-1 and TRBJ2-2; 7 nucleotides align to TRBD2. Trimming cost V 6 bases and J 6 bases; bases outside gene matches: 9. CDR3 length: 15 residues. Germline V CDR1 and CDR2: KGHDR, SFDVKD.

There are many counts of this clonotype. The V gene is TRBV11-1, the J gene TRBJ1-1, with a tentative D call TRBD1 (6 bases). There are 14 residues in the CDR3. Germline CDR1 reads SGHAT; CDR2 reads FQDESV (reference sequence). With 4 bases removed from V and 5 bases from J, the gap between germline ends came to 14 bases. The CDR3 is CASSSGQWVTEAFF. The CDR3 DNA reads as TGTGCCAGCAGCTCGGGACAATGGGTGACTGAAGCTTTCTTT.

This clonotype was seen only a few times. The chain couples TRBV20-1 to TRBJ1-6; 12 bases align to TRBD1. This CDR3 is 14 amino acids long. CDR1 is DFQATT and CDR2 is SNEGSKA in the germline V gene (reference sequence). This chain's CDR3 is CSTGTGGGESPLHF. CDR3 nucleotide sequence: TGCAGCACCGGGACAGGGGGCGGAGAGTCACCCCTCCACTTT.

The chain couples TRBV7-9 to TRBJ2-7; TRBD2 matches at 8 bases. This CDR3 is built from 15 residues. Germline loops: CDR1 SEHNR, CDR2 FQNEAQ (reference sequence). V lost 4 bases, J lost 6 bases, and 11 bases stayed unmatched. CDR3 residues: CASSSYGTSRGEQYF. CDR3 DNA sequence: TGTGCCAGCAGCTCTTACGGGACTAGTAGAGGCGAGCAGTACTTC.

The J gene is TRBJ1-5, the V gene TRBV2; 9 positions agree with TRBD1. The germline gives CDR1 SNHLY, CDR2 FYNNEI. V shed 5 bases, J shed 9 bases, and the junction held 8 bases outside the gene matches. The CDR3 spans 14 residues. CDR3 coding DNA: TGTGCCAGCAGTTGGGGGACAGGGTACGGGCCCCAGCATTTT. Residues: CASSWGTGYGPQHF.

This chain links TRBV9 with TRBJ2-7; 10 positions match TRBD1. CDR1 and CDR2 (germline): SGDLS, YYNGEE. CDR3 length: 15 residues. Unmatched junction bases numbered 4, after V lost 4 bases and J lost 0 bases. CDR3 in DNA: TGTGCCAGCAGCCGCGGGACAGGGGACTCCTACGAGCAGTACTTC. Residues: CASSRGTGDSYEQYF.

The J gene is TRBJ1-2, the V gene TRBV29-1; no reliable D call. The CDR3 extends over 13 amino acids. With 4 bases removed from V and 6 bases from J, the gap between germline ends came to 15 bases. CDR1 and CDR2 (germline): SQVTM, ANQGSEA. CDR3 sequence reads: CSVASQWRDGYTF. The CDR3 nucleotides read TGCAGCGTTGCGTCCCAGTGGCGGGATGGCTACACCTTC.

This clonotype showed up many times. The genes are TRBV15 and TRBJ2-2; the match to TRBD1 covers 10 bases. V lost 0 bases to trimming and J lost 7 bases; unmatched junction nucleotides: 11. Germline CDR1 LNHNV, CDR2 YYDKDF (reference sequence). The CDR3 sequence is 18 residues long. CDR3 nucleotides: TGTGCCACCAGCAGAGAGGGAGCGGACAGGGGGTTTGGCGGGGAGCTGTTTTTT. Protein product: CATSREGADRGFGGELFF.

This clonotype was recorded many times. The chain uses TRBV7-6 and TRBJ1-1; the match to TRBD1 covers 9 bases. The CDR3 sequence is 15 residues long. Germline V gene data show CDR1 as SGHVS and CDR2 as FNYEAQ. Trimming at V came to 4 bases and at J to 5 bases, leaving 8 bases not matched to a gene. CDR3 sequence: CASSSGTGFFTEAFF. CDR3 DNA: TGTGCCAGCAGCTCAGGGACAGGGTTTTTTACTGAAGCTTTCTTT.

A remark on this clonotype: No conserved phenylalanine or tryptophan ends this CDR3, so it is likely a read error. Because the CDR3's place on the DNA is in doubt, the DNA is left out and the CDR3 is given as listed by TCRdb. This sequence joins TRBV12-3 or TRBV12-4 and TRBJ2-5. The length of the CDR3 is 9 amino acids, counting both ends. CDR3: CASSPPKTS.

This clonotype was found many times. The genes are TRBV6-5 and TRBJ2-5, with D tentatively TRBD2 (6 bases). Germline CDR1 reads MNHEY; CDR2 reads SVGAGI. The CDR3 is 15 amino acids. The ends were cut back, 6 bases at V and 7 bases at J, with 21 bases in the middle. The CDR3 protein is CASRETGVARSTQYF. CDR3 DNA sequence: TGTGCCAGCAGGGAGACGGGGGTAGCGAGGTCGACCCAGTACTTC.

The chain has TRBV7-6 and TRBJ1-1, with D uncertain. V shed 5 bases and J shed 11 bases, with 6 bases lying between them. The CDR3 length is 9 residues. Germline V gene sequence: CDR1 SGHVS, CDR2 FNYEAQ. DNA for the CDR3: TGTGCCAGCAGCCCACCGGCTTTCTTT. This codes for CASSPPAFF.

A single count supports this clonotype. The CDR3 sequence is CSALTGQGAYEQYF. Written as DNA, the CDR3 is TGCAGTGCCCTAACGGGACAGGGGGCCTACGAGCAGTACTTC. This chain uses TRBV20-1 with TRBJ2-7, with TRBD1 identical over 11 bases. CDR3 length: 14 amino acids. CDR1 is DFQATT, CDR2 SNEGSKA, per germline (reference sequence). Trimming removed 6 bases from V and 2 bases from J; junction bases left unmatched: 6.

This clonotype was observed a few times. The chain has TRBV6-1 and TRBJ1-4; 8 bases are shared with TRBD1. J was trimmed by 9 bases and V by 3 bases; bases with no gene match: 12. The CDR3 runs to 16 residues. Germline V gene data show CDR1 as MNHNS and CDR2 as SASEGT. The CDR3 loop is CASSELNRGSLQKLFF. Here the CDR3 DNA reads TGTGCCAGCAGTGAGCTAAACAGGGGGAGTCTACAAAAACTGTTTTTT.

This clonotype was seen only a few times. This chain links TRBV7-8 with TRBJ2-7; 7 positions agree with TRBD1. Germline CDR1 SGHVS, CDR2 FQNEAQ. This CDR3 is built from 13 residues. Trimming removed 4 bases from V and 4 bases from J; junction bases left unmatched: 4. This chain's CDR3 is CASSYGQEYEQYF. As DNA, the CDR3 is TGTGCCAGCAGCTACGGACAGGAGTACGAGCAGTACTTC.

This chain connects TRBV30 to TRBJ2-7; D is possibly TRBD1 (7 bases). Germline CDR1 is GTSNPN and CDR2 is SVGIG (reference sequence). V dropped 0 bases and J dropped 3 bases, with 15 bases sitting between them. The CDR3 contains 15 residues. The CDR3 is CAWSVQAGGNYEQYF. The DNA for the CDR3 is TGTGCCTGGAGTGTACAGGCAGGGGGGAACTACGAGCAGTACTTC.

The chain uses TRBV20-1 and TRBJ1-6; TRBD1 is a possible D gene (5 bases). This CDR3 has 16 amino acids. Trimming took 3 bases from V and 0 from J, leaving 12 bases between them. The germline CDR1 and CDR2 sequences are DFQATT and SNEGSKA (reference sequence). In DNA form, the CDR3 reads TGCAGTGCTAGTGTTCAGGGTGGCTCCTATAATTCACCCCTCCACTTT. This gives the protein CSASVQGGSYNSPLHF.

The chain combines TRBV5-6 with TRBJ1-2, with 7 bases lining up with TRBD1. V trimming: 3 bases; J trimming: 4 bases; junction bases outside the gene matches: 12. The germline gives CDR1 SGHDT, CDR2 YYEEEE. The CDR3 covers 16 residues. In DNA, the CDR3 is TGTGCCAGCAGCTCTACCAACAGGGGAGGGGTCTATGGCTACACCTTC. Residues: CASSSTNRGGVYGYTF.

This clonotype showed up many times. This chain connects TRBV7-8 to TRBJ2-2, with 10 bases lining up with TRBD1. Germline trimming cut 2 bases from V and 13 bases from J; bases unmatched to any gene: 4. The CDR3 loop spans 13 amino acids. Germline CDR1 reads SGHVS; CDR2 reads FQNEAQ. Here the CDR3 reads CASSLRGQGLLFF. Here the CDR3 DNA reads TGTGCCAGCAGCTTACGGGGACAGGGGTTGCTGTTTTTT.